This TCR beta chain was sequenced for a study of Graves' ophthalmopathy and Graves' hyperthyroidism. About the study: No treatment had been given when peripheral blood was collected at initial diagnosis.

None of the included patients had other autoimmune diseases, uncontrolled infections, pregnancy or lactation, as these led to exclusion. Clinical symptoms, serum thyroxine, TRAb, thyroid ultrasound and orbital computed tomography were relied on for diagnosis. From RNA, the CDR3 regions of TCR beta chains were amplified and sequenced. The workflow started with a first-round RT-PCR run with HTBI primers and then moved on to a second-round multiplex PCR. MiXCR, applied by TCRdb to the multiplex PCR reads, yields one record per CDR3 protein. The sample shows around 670,000 distinct CDR3 sequences, 35% to 50% of them seen only once. This clonotype has a handful of counts. Antigen unknown. Study-wide results and caveats: Blood also harbored most expanded thyroid clonotypes above 0.001 frequency.

CDR1 and CDR2 from the germline V gene are SNHLY and FYNNEI. V was pared by 5 bases and J by 4 bases, with 17 bases between. The length of the CDR3 is 15 residues. The receptor's source is an adult man with Graves' ophthalmopathy. The rearrangement uses TRBV2 and TRBJ1-1; D unresolved. Sequencing was performed on peripheral blood. The CDR3 spells CASSLHPGGATEAFF. CDR3 sequence (DNA): TGTGCCAGCAGTCTCCATCCGGGTGGTGCCACTGAAGCTTTCTTT.